The text below deals with one T cell receptor (beta chain). This clone was seen a single time. Its recognized antigen is unknown. Base qualities are not provided; no much larger clone lies one nucleotide away. Trimming removed 3 bases from V and 2 bases from J; the gene matches leave 11 bases unexplained. Spanning cysteine to phenylalanine, the CDR3 consists of 16 amino acids. The retained sequence is limited to the CDR3, 48 bases, with the frame set at the first base. Reading the germline V gene (reference sequence) gives CDR1 DFQATT and CDR2 SNEGSKA. TCRbeta CDR3 regions were amplified from genomic DNA by means of the immunoSEQ Assay, a bias-controlled multiplex PCR. The source study handled its data this way. Nucleated cell counts per sample were estimated from amplification of reference gene primers within the assay. To quantify the absolute abundance of each unique TCRbeta CDR3 rearrangement, sequence reads were collapsed and filtered. For each sample, productive Simpson clonality was calculated by taking the square root of Simpson's diversity index across productive rearrangements. TCRdb holds this immuneACCESS table with in-frame rearrangements only. Some clones are missing; in checked studies, unresolved V genes explain under half, and the rest has no known cause. That table is the source of V, J and clone size, and D and trimming were worked out from the DNA. In all, the sample holds 77,000 or so clones, and roughly 84% of those were seen once. Together, the top ten hold less than 8% of the sample.

These data come from a study of blood T cell repertoires in COVID-19 (dated by TCRdb to the early 2020s). Notes on the research overall: Samples from collaborators originated in the United States, Italy and Spain and spanned both the acute and convalescent phases of COVID-19. The prospective study material was composed of cDNA or gDNA derived from T cells, B-cell-depleted T cells, or PBMCs. Deeply sampled blood TCRbeta repertoires from subjects exposed to, actively infected with, or recovered from COVID-19 were included in the dataset. The repertoires were released in a freely available public database intended as a resource for research on the immune response to SARS-CoV-2. The samples were drawn from the first 160 participants of the ongoing ImmuneRACE study and from 950 to 1,500 subjects provided by 6 global collaborators. Nearly every sample came with metadata listing a de-identified subject ID, COVID-19 status, age in years and sex. HLA class I and class II types, where available, came from metadata supplied by the sample provider rather than from assay-based typing. Findings and caveats that apply to the study as a whole: How much clinical and demographic metadata was included differed by source and by participant, and the metadata was provided uncurated.

In Seattle, one collaborating source enrolled patients while the infection was active and tracked those patients longitudinally over the course of disease. The collaborating institutions used their own protocols to collect whole blood in K2EDTA tubes. Collaborator samples were shipped for TCRbeta analysis as frozen whole blood, isolated PBMCs, or DNA extracted from either sample type. The TCR was taken from a young man with COVID-19, enrolled during active disease. The chain is made from TRBV20-1 and TRBJ2-7, with 9 central nucleotides matching TRBD2. The sequencing input was peripheral blood. Read as DNA, the sequence is TGCAGTGCTAGTGACGTTTTAGCGGGAGAACCCTACGAGCAGTACTTC. It encodes CSASDVLAGEPYEQYF.